The clone carrying this TCR beta chain was recorded a few times. This specimen belongs to a study of T cell changes during pregnancy in multiple sclerosis. Germline values: CDR1 LNHDA, CDR2 SQIVND (reference sequence). CDR3 size: 13 residues. V gave up 3 bases and J gave up 4 bases; unmatched junction bases: 2. The table came from immunoSEQ multiplex PCR; TCRdb's copy has only in-frame clones and leaves some out. This sample carries 110,000 or so clones, over 85% of them seen once, and the ten largest clones take approximately 6.2%. The source of this sequence is a female donor with multiple sclerosis, enrolled in a pregnancy study. This specimen consisted of peripheral blood, obtained before pregnancy. J is TRBJ1-2 and V is TRBV19, with 7 bases lining up with TRBD1. In DNA, the CDR3 is TGTGCCAGTAGTATGACAGGGAGCTATGGCTACACCTTC. Amino acids: CASSMTGSYGYTF.